This TCR beta chain was obtained from a study of cytomegalovirus exposure and HLA in healthy donors. With regard to this clone: As yet, its antigen is unknown.

Germline trimming cut 5 bases from V and 7 bases from J; bases unmatched to any gene: 8. CDR1 is SNHLY and CDR2 is FYNNEI in the germline V gene. The CDR3 is 15 residues long. PCR primers comprised 60 Vbeta and 13 Jbeta primers. Profiling relied on immunoSEQ multiplex PCR, and the TCRdb table lists in-frame clones only, not all of them. Of some 98,000 clones detected, roughly three quarters appear once; the ten largest clones hold roughly 7.1%. Donors were ostensibly healthy at sampling, although undocumented immune exposures were probable. Overall study results and limits: A later examination showed that TCR association rates differed by HLA locus, with DRB1 most and HLA-C fewest. 87-base-pair reads could not separate some V segments, including TRBV6-2 and TRBV6-3. Reports credit the classifier with highly specific, highly sensitive diagnosis of cytomegalovirus status.

The origin of this receptor is a female donor in good health and CMV-seronegative. Sample: PBMCs. The rearrangement joins TRBV2 to TRBJ1-6; TRBD1 agrees at 7 bases. CDR3 in amino acids: CASSSSGTVNSPLHF. The CDR3 region has the DNA TGTGCCAGCAGTAGCTCCGGGACAGTAAATTCACCCCTCCACTTT.